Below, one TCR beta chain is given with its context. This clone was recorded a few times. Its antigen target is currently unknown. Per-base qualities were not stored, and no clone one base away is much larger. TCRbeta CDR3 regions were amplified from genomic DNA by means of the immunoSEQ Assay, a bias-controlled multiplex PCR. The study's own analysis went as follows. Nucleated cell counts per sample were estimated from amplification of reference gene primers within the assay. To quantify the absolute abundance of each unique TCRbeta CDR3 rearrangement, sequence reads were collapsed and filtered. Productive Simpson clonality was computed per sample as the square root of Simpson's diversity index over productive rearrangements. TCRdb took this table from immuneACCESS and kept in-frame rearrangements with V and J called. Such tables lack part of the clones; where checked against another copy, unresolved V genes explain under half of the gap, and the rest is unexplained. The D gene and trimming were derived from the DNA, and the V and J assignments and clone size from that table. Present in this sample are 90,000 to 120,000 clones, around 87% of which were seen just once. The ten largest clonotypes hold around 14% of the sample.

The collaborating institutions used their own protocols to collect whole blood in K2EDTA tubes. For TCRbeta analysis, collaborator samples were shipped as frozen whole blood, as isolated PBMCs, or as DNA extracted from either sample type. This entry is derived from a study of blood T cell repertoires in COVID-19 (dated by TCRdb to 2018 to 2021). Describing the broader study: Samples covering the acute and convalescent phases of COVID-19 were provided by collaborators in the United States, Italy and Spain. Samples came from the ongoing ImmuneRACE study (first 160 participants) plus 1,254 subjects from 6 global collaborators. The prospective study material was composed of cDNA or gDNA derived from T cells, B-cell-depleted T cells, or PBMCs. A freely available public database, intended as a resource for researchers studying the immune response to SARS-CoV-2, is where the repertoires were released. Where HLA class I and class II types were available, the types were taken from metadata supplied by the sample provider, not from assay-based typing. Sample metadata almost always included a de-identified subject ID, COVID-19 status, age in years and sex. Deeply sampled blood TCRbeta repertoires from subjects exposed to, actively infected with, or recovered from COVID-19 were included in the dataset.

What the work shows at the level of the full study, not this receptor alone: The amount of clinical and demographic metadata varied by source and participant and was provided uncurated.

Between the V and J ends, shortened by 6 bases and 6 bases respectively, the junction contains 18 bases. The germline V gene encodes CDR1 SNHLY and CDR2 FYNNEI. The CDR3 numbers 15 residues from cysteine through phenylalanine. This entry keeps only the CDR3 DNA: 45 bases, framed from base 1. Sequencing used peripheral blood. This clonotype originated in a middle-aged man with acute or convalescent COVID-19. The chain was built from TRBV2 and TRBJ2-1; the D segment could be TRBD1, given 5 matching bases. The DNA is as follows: TGTGCCAGCAGCTCTCTAGGGGAAGTAGGCAATGAGCAGTTCTTC. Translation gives CASSSLGEVGNEQFF.